Below, 2 T cell receptor beta chains from the same sample are listed, as sequenced in a study of post-analysis software for immune sequencing data. Notes on the study in general: Relative to controls, patients had a few TRBV segments at higher frequency, with TRBV5-6, TRBV5-1 and TRBV20-1 among these.

Unique molecular identifiers were present in the TCR beta cDNA libraries. TCRdb re-called the PCR reads through MiXCR, storing one row per CDR3 protein. This table has under 650,000 distinct CDR3 sequences, 44% appearing once. These receptors' targets are unknown. Sequencing was done on a sample of blood. These receptors were taken from a girl aged 5-17 years with multiple sclerosis.

This clonotype was detected only a few times. For the CDR3, the DNA is TGCAGTGCCCCTCGATGGAGGGGACTATACTATGGCTACACCTTC. It translates to CSAPRWRGLYYGYTF. The chain is built from TRBV20-1 and TRBJ1-2; D may be TRBD1 (5 bases). Germline CDR1 DFQATT, CDR2 SNEGSKA (reference sequence). Trimming removed 6 bases at V and 3 bases at J, with 20 bases between. This CDR3 is 15 amino acids long.

J is TRBJ1-2 and V is TRBV5-1; D is unresolved. The germline CDR1 and CDR2 sequences are SGHRS and YFSETQ. The CDR3 contains 13 residues. V was cut by 3 bases and J by 4 bases, with 10 bases left in between. CDR3 sequence (DNA): TGCGCCAGCAGCTCCGACCGGCCCTATGGCTACACCTTC. Translated, it gives CASSSDRPYGYTF. The full variable domain, completed using reference TRBV5-1 and TRBJ1-2, is KAGVTQTPRYLIKTRGQQVTLSCSPISGHRSVSWYQQTPGQGLQFLFEYFSETQRNKGNFPGRFSGRQFSNSRSEMNVSTLELGDSALYLCASSSDRPYGYTFGSGTRLTVV.